This TCR beta chain was profiled in a study of blood T cell repertoires in COVID-19. On the study more broadly: From the United States, Italy and Spain came samples of acute and convalescent COVID-19. In each case, the material was cDNA or gDNA derived from T cells, B-cell-depleted T cells, or PBMCs.

Original data processing: Reference gene primer amplification in the assay estimated nucleated cell counts. The data were produced by immunoSEQ multiplex PCR, yet TCRdb's version contains in-frame clones alone and is incomplete. V, J and clone size were drawn from that table, and D and trimming were deduced from the DNA. The sample consists of 220,000 or so clones, 86% of them appearing once. The CDR3 length is 18 residues. In Cohort 3, a recovered donor had either two negative PCRs, clearance, or symptom resolution. The sequence derives from a woman in her forties or fifties who had recovered from COVID-19. The chain combines TRBV21-1 with TRBJ2-4; the table names TRBD1, a call not compared with the DNA. TRBV21-1 is a pseudogene segment. Material: PBMCs or T cells enriched from blood (not recorded which). CDR3 sequence (DNA): TGTGCCAGCAGCAAAGAAAGAGACAGAATTGGGGCCAAAAACATTCAGTACTTC. It yields the protein CASSKERDRIGAKNIQYF.